This TCR beta chain comes out of a study of T cell repertoires in cytomegalovirus infection. One entry per CDR3 protein results from TCRdb running MiXCR on the reads. The data show about 340,000 distinct CDR3 sequences, 25% to 30% seen once. This clonotype was seen a few times. Its antigen remains unknown. The CDR3 covers 16 residues. Deletions cut 5 bases from V and 2 bases from J, with 18 bases between. Germline values: CDR1 SGHVS, CDR2 FNYEAQ. The receptor was isolated from a human donor in good health (CMV status not recorded). Some clones in this sample may be carry-over from other donors' samples. This chain links TRBV7-6 with TRBJ1-1; possibly TRBD1 for D (5 bases). The input for sequencing was cultured PBMCs, taken from culture after CMV antigen stimulation. The CDR3 loop reads CASSPLGSGTNTEAFF. The CDR3 nucleotides read TGTGCCAGCAGCCCTCTCGGCTCCGGGACCAACACTGAAGCTTTCTTT.